This paragraph reports one T cell receptor beta chain. What it binds is not known. CDR1 is MDHEN, CDR2 SYDVKM, per germline. The CDR3 extends over 17 amino acids. J gave up 3 bases and V 8 bases, and 17 bases lay outside the gene matches. This record belongs to a study of T cell responses to AZD1222 COVID-19 vaccine. Study outcomes and limitations: Females made up more of the donors, who were largely white British, and clonal diversity may have come out too low.

The assay was immunoSEQ multiplex PCR, and TCRdb's table has in-frame clones only and misses some. The sample includes roughly 100,000 clones, about 88% of them seen just once. This specimen consisted of peripheral blood, obtained on day 0 of AZD1222 vaccination. V and J are TRBV28 and TRBJ2-7; the match to TRBD1 covers 9 bases. The sequence was collected from an adult in good health. CDR3 sequence: CASLGDRGARPDYEQYF. CDR3 sequence (DNA): TGTGCCAGCCTAGGTGACAGGGGGGCGCGACCGGACTACGAGCAGTACTTC.